The clone carrying this TCR beta chain was observed many times. Its cognate antigen is unknown. The source of the sample is a study of T-cell reconstitution after alpha-beta-depleted transplantation in children. Findings and limits, study-wide: Alpha-beta T cells present about two months after transplant were reported to originate from several hundred expanded graft clones. A year post-transplant, T-cell counts and diversity derived mostly from newly produced T cells.

The CDR3 covers 15 residues. V was cut by 6 bases and J by 0 bases, with 11 bases left in between. Unique molecular identifiers were incorporated when the TCRbeta library was constructed. TCRdb ran MiXCR on the PCR reads and lists one entry per CDR3 protein. Of tens of thousands of distinct CDR3 sequences listed, around 7% were seen once; the top ten hold under 30%. This clonotype was sampled from a child less than two years old who had a stem cell transplant for acute myeloid leukemia, so the T cells may come from the graft donor. The sample consisted of peripheral blood, taken 60 days after TCRalphabeta/CD19-depleted stem cell transplant. The V gene is TRBV12-3 or TRBV12-4, the J gene TRBJ1-4; no firm D call. The CDR3 bases are TGTGCCAGCAGCCCCCGACACCCAACTAATGAAAAACTGTTTTTT. Protein sequence: CASSPRHPTNEKLFF.